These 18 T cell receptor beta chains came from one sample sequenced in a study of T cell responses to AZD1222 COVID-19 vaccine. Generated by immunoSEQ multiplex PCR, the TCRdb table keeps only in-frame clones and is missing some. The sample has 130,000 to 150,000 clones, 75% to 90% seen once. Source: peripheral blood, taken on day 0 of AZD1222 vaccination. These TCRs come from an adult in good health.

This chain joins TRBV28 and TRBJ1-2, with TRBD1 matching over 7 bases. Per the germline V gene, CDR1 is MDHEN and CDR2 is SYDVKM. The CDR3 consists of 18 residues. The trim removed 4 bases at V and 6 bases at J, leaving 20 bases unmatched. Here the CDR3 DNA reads TGTGCCAGCAGTTCTACCCTTAGACAGGGCTTATTGAGCCATGGCTACACCTTC. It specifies CASSSTLRQGLLSHGYTF.

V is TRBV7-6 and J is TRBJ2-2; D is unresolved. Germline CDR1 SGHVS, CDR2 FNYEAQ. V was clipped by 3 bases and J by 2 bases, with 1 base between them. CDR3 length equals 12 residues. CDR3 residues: CASSFNTGELFF. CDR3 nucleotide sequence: TGTGCCAGCAGCTTTAACACCGGGGAGCTGTTTTTT.

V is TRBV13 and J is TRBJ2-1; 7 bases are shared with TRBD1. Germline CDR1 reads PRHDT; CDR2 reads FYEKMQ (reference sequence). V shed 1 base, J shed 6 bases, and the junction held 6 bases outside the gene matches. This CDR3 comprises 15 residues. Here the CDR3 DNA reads TGTGCCAGCAGCTTAGACAGGGGCATCAGCAATGAGCAGTTCTTC. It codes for CASSLDRGISNEQFF.

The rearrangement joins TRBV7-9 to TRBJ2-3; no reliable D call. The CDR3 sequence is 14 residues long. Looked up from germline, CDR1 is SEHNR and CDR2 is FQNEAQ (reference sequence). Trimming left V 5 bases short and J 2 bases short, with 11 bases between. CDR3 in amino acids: CASSPFLATDTQYF. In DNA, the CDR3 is TGTGCCAGCAGCCCTTTCTTAGCCACAGATACGCAGTATTTT.

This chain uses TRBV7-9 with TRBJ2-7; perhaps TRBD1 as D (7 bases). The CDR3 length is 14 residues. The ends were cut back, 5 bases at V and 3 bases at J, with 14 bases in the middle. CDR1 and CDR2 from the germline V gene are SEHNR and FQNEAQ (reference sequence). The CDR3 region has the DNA TGTGCCAGCAGCCCCCCAGGGGGGAGCTACGAGCAGTACTTC. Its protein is CASSPPGGSYEQYF.

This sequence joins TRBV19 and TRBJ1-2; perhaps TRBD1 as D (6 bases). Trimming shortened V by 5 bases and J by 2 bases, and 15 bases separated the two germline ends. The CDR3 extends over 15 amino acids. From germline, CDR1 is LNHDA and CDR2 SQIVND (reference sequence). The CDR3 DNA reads TGTGCCAGTAGTGCCTCCGACAGGCCGAACTATGGCTACACCTTC. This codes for CASSASDRPNYGYTF.

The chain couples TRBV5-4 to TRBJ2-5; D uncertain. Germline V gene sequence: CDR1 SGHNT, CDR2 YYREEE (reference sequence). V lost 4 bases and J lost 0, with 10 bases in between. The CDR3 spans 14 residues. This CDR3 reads CASSITADQETQYF. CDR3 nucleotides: TGTGCCAGCAGCATTACGGCGGACCAAGAGACCCAGTACTTC.

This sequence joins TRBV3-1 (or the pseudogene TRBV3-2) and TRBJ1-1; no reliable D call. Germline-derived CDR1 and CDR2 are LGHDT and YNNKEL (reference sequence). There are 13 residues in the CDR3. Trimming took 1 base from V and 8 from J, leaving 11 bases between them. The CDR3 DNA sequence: TGTGCCAGCAGCCAAGGGAGCCCCGGAGAAGCTTTCTTT. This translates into CASSQGSPGEAFF.

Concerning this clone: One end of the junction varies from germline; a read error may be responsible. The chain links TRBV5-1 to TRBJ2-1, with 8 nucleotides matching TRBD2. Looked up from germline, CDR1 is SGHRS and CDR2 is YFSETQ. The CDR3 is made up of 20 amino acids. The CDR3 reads CASSLVAGGGSIFSDNEQFF. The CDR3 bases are TGCGCCAGCAGCTTGGTGGCGGGCGGGGGGTCCATATTCTCCGACAATGAGCAGTTCTTC.

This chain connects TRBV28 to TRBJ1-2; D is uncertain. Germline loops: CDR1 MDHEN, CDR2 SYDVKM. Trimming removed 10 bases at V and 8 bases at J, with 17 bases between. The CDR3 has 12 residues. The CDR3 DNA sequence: TGTGCCATTGATACCGGCGGAAGGGGCTACACCTTC. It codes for CAIDTGGRGYTF.

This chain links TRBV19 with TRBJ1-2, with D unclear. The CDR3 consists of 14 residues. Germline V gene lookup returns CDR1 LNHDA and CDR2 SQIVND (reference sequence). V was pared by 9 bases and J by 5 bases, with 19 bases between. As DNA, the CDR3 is TGTGCCAGCAACACGCCGCCGGCCCTGTATGGCTACACCTTC. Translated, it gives CASNTPPALYGYTF.

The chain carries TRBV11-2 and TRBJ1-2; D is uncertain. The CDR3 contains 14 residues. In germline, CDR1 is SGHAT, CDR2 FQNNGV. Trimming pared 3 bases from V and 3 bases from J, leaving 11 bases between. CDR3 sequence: CASSFHGRDYGYTF. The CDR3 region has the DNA TGTGCCAGCAGCTTTCATGGGAGAGACTATGGCTACACCTTC. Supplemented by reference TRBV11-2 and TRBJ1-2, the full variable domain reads EAGVAQSPRYKIIEKRQSVAFWCNPISGHATLYWYQQILGQGPKLLIQFQNNGVVDDSQLPKDRFSAERLKGVDSTLKIQPAKLEDSAVYLCASSFHGRDYGYTFGSGTRLTVV.

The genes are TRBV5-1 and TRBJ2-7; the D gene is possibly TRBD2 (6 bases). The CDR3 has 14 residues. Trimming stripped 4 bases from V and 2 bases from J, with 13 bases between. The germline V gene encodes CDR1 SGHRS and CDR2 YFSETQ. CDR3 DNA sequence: TGCGCCAGCAGCCCGTTGGGGGGAACCTACGAGCAGTACTTC. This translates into CASSPLGGTYEQYF.

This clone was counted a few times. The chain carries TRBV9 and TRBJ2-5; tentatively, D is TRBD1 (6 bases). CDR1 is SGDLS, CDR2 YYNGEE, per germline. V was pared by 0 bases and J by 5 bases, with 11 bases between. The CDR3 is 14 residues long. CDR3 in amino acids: CASSVDTGPETQYF. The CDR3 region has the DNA TGTGCCAGCAGCGTAGACACAGGGCCCGAGACCCAGTACTTC.

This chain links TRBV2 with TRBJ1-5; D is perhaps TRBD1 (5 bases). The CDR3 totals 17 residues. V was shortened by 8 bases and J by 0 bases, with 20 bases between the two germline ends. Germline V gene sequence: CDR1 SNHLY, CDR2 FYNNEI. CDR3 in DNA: TGTGCCAGCGGAGGGAGGGGCCCGAACTTTAGCAATCAGCCCCAGCATTTT. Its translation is CASGGRGPNFSNQPQHF.

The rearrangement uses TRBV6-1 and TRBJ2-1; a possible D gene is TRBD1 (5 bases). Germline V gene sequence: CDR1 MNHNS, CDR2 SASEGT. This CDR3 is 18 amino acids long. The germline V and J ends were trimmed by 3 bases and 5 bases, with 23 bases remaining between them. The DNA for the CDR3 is TGTGCCAGCAGTGAGACCCATAGGGGTCTAGGGCTAAACAATGAGCAGTTCTTC. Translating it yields CASSETHRGLGLNNEQFF.

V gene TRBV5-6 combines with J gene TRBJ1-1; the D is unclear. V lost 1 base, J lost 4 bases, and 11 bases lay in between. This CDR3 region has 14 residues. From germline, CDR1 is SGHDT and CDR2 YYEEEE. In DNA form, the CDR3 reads TGTGCCAGCAGCTTGATGGGTCCTGGCACTGAAGCTTTCTTT. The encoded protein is CASSLMGPGTEAFF.

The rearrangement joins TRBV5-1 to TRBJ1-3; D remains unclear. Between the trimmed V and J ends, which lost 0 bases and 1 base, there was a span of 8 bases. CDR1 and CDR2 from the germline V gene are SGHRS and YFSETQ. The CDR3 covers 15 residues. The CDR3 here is CASSLAPISGNTIYF. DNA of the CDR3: TGCGCCAGCAGCTTGGCCCCTATTTCTGGAAACACCATATATTTT.